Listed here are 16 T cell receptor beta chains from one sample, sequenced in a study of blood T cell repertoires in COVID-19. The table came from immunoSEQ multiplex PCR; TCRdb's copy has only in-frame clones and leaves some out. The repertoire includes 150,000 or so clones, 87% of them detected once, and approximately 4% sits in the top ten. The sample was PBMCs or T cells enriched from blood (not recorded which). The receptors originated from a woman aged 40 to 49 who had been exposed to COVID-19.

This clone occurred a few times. CDR3: CASGPRLRYSGNTIYF. The CDR3 DNA is TGTGCTAGTGGTCCCCGTCTGAGGTACTCTGGAAACACCATATATTTT. The chain recombines TRBV12-5 with TRBJ1-3; the D is unclear. The germline gives CDR1 LGHNT, CDR2 FRNRAP. The CDR3 covers 16 residues. The V and J ends lost 5 bases and 0 bases respectively, with 14 bases between them.

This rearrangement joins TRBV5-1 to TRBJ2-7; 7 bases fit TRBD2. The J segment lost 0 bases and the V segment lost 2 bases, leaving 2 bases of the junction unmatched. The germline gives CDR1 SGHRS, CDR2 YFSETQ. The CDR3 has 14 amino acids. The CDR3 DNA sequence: TGCGCCAGCAGCTTTGGCGGGAGCTCCTACGAGCAGTACTTC. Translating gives CASSFGGSSYEQYF.

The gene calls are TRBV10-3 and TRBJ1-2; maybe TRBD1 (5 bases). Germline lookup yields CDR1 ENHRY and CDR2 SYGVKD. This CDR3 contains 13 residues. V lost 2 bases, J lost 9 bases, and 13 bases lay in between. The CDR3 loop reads CAISEGAYNSYTF. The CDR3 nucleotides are TGTGCCATCAGTGAGGGGGCCTACAATAGCTACACCTTC.

CDR3 in DNA: TGCGCCAGCAGCTCCGGGACAGCTAGGGGGGAGCTGTTTTTT. Residues: CASSSGTARGELFF. The rearrangement uses TRBV5-1 and TRBJ2-2, with 7 bases lining up with TRBD1. The V gene end was trimmed by 3 bases and the J gene end by 8 bases; junction bases not matched to a gene: 7. CDR1 is SGHRS and CDR2 is YFSETQ in the germline V gene. This CDR3 spans 14 amino acids.

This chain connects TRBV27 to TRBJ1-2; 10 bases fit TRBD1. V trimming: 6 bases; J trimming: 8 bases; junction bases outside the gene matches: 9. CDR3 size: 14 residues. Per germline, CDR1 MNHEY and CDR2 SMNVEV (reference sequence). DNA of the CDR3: TGTGCCAGCAGCTCTGGACAGGGGGTGGGCGGCTACACCTTC. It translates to CASSSGQGVGGYTF.

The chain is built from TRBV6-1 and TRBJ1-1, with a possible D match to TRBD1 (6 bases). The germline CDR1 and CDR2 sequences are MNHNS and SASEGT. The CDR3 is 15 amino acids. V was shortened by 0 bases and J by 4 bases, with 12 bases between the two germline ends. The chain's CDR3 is CASSEALGGGTEAFF. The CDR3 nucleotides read TGTGCCAGCAGTGAAGCGCTAGGGGGTGGCACTGAAGCTTTCTTT.

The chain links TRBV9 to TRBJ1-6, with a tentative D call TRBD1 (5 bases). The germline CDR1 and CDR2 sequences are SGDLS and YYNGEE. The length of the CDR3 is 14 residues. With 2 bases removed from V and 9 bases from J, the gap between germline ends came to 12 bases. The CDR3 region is CASSVRGGGSPLHF. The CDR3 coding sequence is TGTGCCAGCAGCGTTAGGGGAGGTGGTTCACCCCTCCACTTT.

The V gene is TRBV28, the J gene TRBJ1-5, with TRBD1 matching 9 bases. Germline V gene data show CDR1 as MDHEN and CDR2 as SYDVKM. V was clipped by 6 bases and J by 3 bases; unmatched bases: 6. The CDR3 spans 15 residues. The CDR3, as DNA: TGTGCCAGCAGGGTACAGGGGGCCCCCAATCAGCCCCAGCATTTT. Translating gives CASRVQGAPNQPQHF.

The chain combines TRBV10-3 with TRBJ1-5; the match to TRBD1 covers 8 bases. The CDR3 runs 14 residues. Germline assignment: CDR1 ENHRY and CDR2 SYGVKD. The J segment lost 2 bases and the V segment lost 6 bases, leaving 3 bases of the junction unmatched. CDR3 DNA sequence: TGTGCCATCAGGCCGGACAGGGGCAATCAGCCCCAGCATTTT. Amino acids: CAIRPDRGNQPQHF.

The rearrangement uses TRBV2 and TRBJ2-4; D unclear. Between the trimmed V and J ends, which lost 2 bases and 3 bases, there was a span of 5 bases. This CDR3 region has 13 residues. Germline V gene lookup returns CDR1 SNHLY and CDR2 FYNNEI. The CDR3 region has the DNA TGTGCCAGCAGTGAATCGGGCAAAAACATTCAGTACTTC. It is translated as CASSESGKNIQYF.

The DNA for the CDR3 is TGTGCCAGCACCTCTTCCCCGGGACAGGGATTATACGAGCAGTACTTC. The encoded protein is CASTSSPGQGLYEQYF. This chain links TRBV28 with TRBJ2-7; 9 bases match TRBD1. The CDR3 is made up of 16 amino acids. CDR1 and CDR2 (germline): MDHEN, SYDVKM. V lost 7 bases to trimming and J lost 4 bases; unmatched junction nucleotides: 14.

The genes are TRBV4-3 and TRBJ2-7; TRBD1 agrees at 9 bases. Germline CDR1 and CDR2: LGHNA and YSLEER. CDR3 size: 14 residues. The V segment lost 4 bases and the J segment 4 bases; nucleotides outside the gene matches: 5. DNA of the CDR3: TGCGCCAGCAGCCCCAGACAGGGGGAATACGAGCAGTACTTC. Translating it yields CASSPRQGEYEQYF.

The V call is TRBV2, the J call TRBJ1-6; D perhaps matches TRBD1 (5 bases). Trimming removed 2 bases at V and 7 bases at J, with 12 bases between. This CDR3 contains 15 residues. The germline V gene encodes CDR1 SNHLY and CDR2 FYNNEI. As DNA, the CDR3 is TGTGCCAGCAGTGAACAGGGTCTAAACAATTCACCCCTCCACTTT. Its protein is CASSEQGLNNSPLHF.

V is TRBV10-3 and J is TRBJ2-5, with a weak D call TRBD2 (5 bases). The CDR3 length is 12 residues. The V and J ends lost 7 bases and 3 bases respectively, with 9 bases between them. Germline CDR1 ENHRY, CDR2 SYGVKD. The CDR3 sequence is CAITREEETQYF. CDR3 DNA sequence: TGTGCCATCACTCGGGAAGAAGAGACCCAGTACTTC.

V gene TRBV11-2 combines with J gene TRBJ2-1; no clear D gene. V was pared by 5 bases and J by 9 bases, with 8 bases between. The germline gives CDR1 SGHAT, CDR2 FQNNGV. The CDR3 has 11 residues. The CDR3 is CASSAQAEQFF. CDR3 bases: TGTGCCAGCAGCGCCCAGGCTGAGCAGTTCTTC.

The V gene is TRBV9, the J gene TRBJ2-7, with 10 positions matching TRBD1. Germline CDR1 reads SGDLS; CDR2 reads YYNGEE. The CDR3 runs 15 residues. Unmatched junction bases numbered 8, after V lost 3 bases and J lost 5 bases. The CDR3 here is CASSATGTGVNEQYF. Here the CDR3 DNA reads TGTGCCAGCAGCGCTACCGGGACAGGGGTGAACGAGCAGTACTTC.